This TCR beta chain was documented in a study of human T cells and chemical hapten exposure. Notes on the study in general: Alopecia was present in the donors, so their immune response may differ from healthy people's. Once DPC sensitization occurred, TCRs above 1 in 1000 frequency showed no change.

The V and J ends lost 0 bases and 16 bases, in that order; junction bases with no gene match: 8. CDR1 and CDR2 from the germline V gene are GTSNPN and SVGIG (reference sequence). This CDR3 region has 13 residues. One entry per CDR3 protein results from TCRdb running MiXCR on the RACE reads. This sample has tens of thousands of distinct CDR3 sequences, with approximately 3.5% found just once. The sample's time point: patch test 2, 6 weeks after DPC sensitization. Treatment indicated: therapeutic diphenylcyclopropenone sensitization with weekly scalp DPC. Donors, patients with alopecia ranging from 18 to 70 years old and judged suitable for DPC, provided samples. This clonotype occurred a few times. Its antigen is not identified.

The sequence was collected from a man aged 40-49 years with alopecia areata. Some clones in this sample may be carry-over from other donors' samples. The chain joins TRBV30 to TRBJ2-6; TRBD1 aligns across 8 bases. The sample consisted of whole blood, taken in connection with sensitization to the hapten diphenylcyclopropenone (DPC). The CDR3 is CAWSVPGGDRLTF. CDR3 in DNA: TGTGCCTGGAGTGTACCGGGTGGGGACAGGCTGACTTTC.